The T cell receptor (beta chain) described here comes from a study of T cells after yellow fever vaccination. Study details: Those fractions that held only low numbers of cells were prepared using the SMART-Seq v4 Ultra Low Input RNA kit.

This clonotype has at least ten counts. What it binds is unknown. Study results and limitations: Secondary responses were weaker yet peaked faster, day 5 versus 15. Booster sampling recovered most clones from primary vaccination (nearly 98% CD4, around 90% CD8).

Germline CDR1 reads MGHDK; CDR2 reads SYGVNS. The CDR3 covers 13 residues. V gave up 6 bases and J gave up 4 bases; unmatched junction bases: 1. In making TCR cDNA, 5'RACE template switching added a universal primer site and UMIs to it. TCRdb used MiXCR to reprocess the 5' RACE reads, holding one entry per CDR3 protein. Of under 350,000 distinct CDR3 sequences in the sample, approximately 4% are singletons; the top ten hold around 23%. The receptor's source is a man between 18 and 35 years old who received the YFV17D yellow fever vaccine. The sample consisted of PBMCs, taken 5 days after the yellow fever booster vaccination. The V gene is TRBV25-1, the J gene TRBJ1-1; 11 bases line up with TRBD1. The CDR3 DNA reads as TGTGCCAGCAGGGGGACAGGGGGCACTGAAGCTTTCTTT. This gives the protein CASRGTGGTEAFF.